Shown below are 26 T cell receptor beta chains from a single sample sequenced in a study of CD8+ T cells in alopecia areata. RNA was isolated and reverse transcribed to cDNA, the sequencing template. Using immunoSEQ multiplex PCR, the repertoire was profiled, and TCRdb retains in-frame clones only, with some absent. The table includes about 64,000 clones, roughly 47% detected once. The sequencing input was NKG2D-low CD8+ T cells sorted from blood. The receptors were sampled from a human donor with alopecia areata.

This clone appeared a few times. The chain has TRBV30 and TRBJ2-7, with D tentatively TRBD1 or TRBD2 (5 bases each). The V gene's germline CDR1 is GTSNPN and CDR2 SVGIG (reference sequence). The ends were cut back, 3 bases at V and 3 bases at J, with 12 bases in the middle. This CDR3 contains 13 residues. The CDR3, as DNA: TGTGCCTGGAGCTGGGGACCTATCTACGAGCAGTACTTC. Its protein product is CAWSWGPIYEQYF. Together with reference TRBV30 and TRBJ2-7, the CDR3 gives the full variable domain: SQTIHQWPATLVQPVGSPLSLECTVEGTSNPNLYWYRQAAGRGLQLLFYSVGIGQISSEVPQNLSASRPQDRQFILSSKKLLLSDSGFYLCAWSWGPIYEQYFGPGTRLTVT.

The chain has TRBV5-1 and TRBJ2-3; 11 bases agree with TRBD2. V lost 4 bases and J lost 6; bases outside the gene matches: 13. The CDR3 is 17 residues long. Per germline, CDR1 SGHRS and CDR2 YFSETQ. The CDR3 nucleotides read TGCGCCAGCAGCCAGGGACTAGCGGACCCCGGGGCGGATACGCAGTATTTT. This codes for CASSQGLADPGADTQYF.

This clone was seen only once. V is TRBV6-5 and J is TRBJ2-7; weak D call: TRBD2 (5 bases). V was cut by 5 bases and J by 7 bases, with 15 bases left in between. Germline values: CDR1 MNHEY, CDR2 SVGAGI. This CDR3 has 13 residues. CDR3 region: CASSPRAGGEQYF. In DNA, the CDR3 is TGTGCCAGCAGTCCTCGGGCGGGTGGGGAGCAGTACTTC.

The chain combines TRBV7-9 with TRBJ2-7, with 7 bases aligning to TRBD1. Germline V CDR1 and CDR2: SEHNR, FQNEAQ (reference sequence). V shed 4 bases and J 3 bases; nucleotides not matched to a gene: 12. The CDR3 extends over 16 amino acids. The CDR3 here is CASSSFPGGRDYEQYF. For the CDR3, the DNA is TGTGCCAGCAGCTCTTTTCCAGGGGGTAGGGACTACGAGCAGTACTTC.

This clone was observed a handful of times. This chain uses TRBV28 with TRBJ2-7, with D hard to call. CDR3 size: 12 residues. Trimming pared 2 bases from V and 2 bases from J, leaving 4 bases between. Germline lookup yields CDR1 MDHEN and CDR2 SYDVKM. In DNA, the CDR3 is TGTGCCAGCAGTTTAGGTACCTACGAGCAGTACTTC. This translates into CASSLGTYEQYF. Supplemented by reference TRBV28 and TRBJ2-7, the full variable domain reads DVKVTQSSRYLVKRTGEKVFLECVQDMDHENMFWYRQDPGLGLRLIYFSYDVKMKEKGDIPEGYSVSREKKERFSLILESASTNQTSMYLCASSLGTYEQYFGPGTRLTVT.

The chain employs TRBV6-5 and TRBJ1-5, with TRBD1 as a possible D gene (6 bases). The V end was cut by 2 bases, the J end by 4 bases, with 12 bases between. CDR1 MNHEY and CDR2 SVGAGI come from the germline V gene. This CDR3 is built from 15 residues. The DNA of the CDR3 is TGTGCCAGCAGTTACCGACAGGACACTAATCAGCCCCAGCATTTT. It yields the protein CASSYRQDTNQPQHF.

The gene calls are TRBV5-6 and TRBJ2-7; D assignment may be TRBD1 or TRBD2 (5 bases each). The CDR3 totals 13 residues. Looked up from germline, CDR1 is SGHDT and CDR2 is YYEEEE. Trimming took 0 bases from V and 2 from J, leaving 6 bases between them. In nucleotides, the CDR3 is TGTGCCAGCAGCTTGGGGGGGACCTACGAGCAGTACTTC. Residues: CASSLGGTYEQYF.

The chain recombines TRBV15 with TRBJ2-4, with D hard to call. The CDR3 sequence is 11 residues long. From germline, CDR1 is LNHNV and CDR2 YYDKDF (reference sequence). The CDR3 region is CATASENIQYF. The CDR3 DNA follows: TGTGCGACGGCCTCAGAAAACATTCAGTACTTC.

This rearrangement joins TRBV5-6 to TRBJ1-2; a possible D gene is TRBD1 (5 bases). Per germline, CDR1 SGHDT and CDR2 YYEEEE. V was shortened by 3 bases and J by 5 bases, with 17 bases between the two germline ends. This CDR3 is built from 15 residues. The CDR3 bases are TGTGCCAGCAGCTCGACGGGACTACCAGGGTATGGCTACACCTTC. This sequence encodes CASSSTGLPGYGYTF.

The rearrangement joins TRBV28 to TRBJ2-1; maybe TRBD2 (6 bases). The germline V and J ends were trimmed by 6 bases and 4 bases, with 13 bases remaining between them. Germline CDR1 MDHEN, CDR2 SYDVKM. This CDR3 is 14 amino acids long. DNA for the CDR3: TGTGCCAGCAGCTCCCGGGACTTTTACAATGAGCAGTTCTTC. Protein: CASSSRDFYNEQFF.

This clone appeared a few times. V is TRBV7-8 and J is TRBJ2-3; perhaps TRBD2 as D (5 bases). The CDR3 runs 15 residues. V was trimmed by 3 bases and J by 0 bases, leaving 10 bases between them. The germline gives CDR1 SGHVS, CDR2 FQNEAQ. The CDR3 loop reads CASSFSRGSTDTQYF. The CDR3 DNA follows: TGTGCCAGCAGCTTTTCAAGAGGGAGCACAGATACGCAGTATTTT.

This clone has just a few counts. This sequence joins TRBV18 and TRBJ2-5; a possible D gene is TRBD2 (7 bases). The CDR3 spans 16 residues. Deletions cut 6 bases from V and 5 bases from J, with 22 bases between. In germline, CDR1 is KGHSH, CDR2 LQKENI. The CDR3 here is CASSPWAGARPETQYF. The CDR3 DNA is TGTGCCAGCTCTCCGTGGGCGGGGGCCCGCCCGGAGACCCAGTACTTC.

The CDR3 DNA reads as TGTGCCAGTAGTATAGGAAACCCCGGGACTGAAGCTTTCTTT. It yields the protein CASSIGNPGTEAFF. V is TRBV19 and J is TRBJ1-1; D gene ambiguous. V lost 1 base, J lost 5 bases, and 11 bases lay in between. The CDR3 loop spans 14 amino acids. Germline CDR1 is LNHDA and CDR2 is SQIVND (reference sequence).

The gene calls are TRBV25-1 and TRBJ1-2, with a possible D match to TRBD1 (5 bases). This CDR3 is 13 amino acids long. The V end was cut by 7 bases, the J end by 8 bases, with 17 bases between. CDR1 is MGHDK and CDR2 is SYGVNS in the germline V gene. This CDR3 reads CASTEGGAWGYTF. In DNA form, the CDR3 reads TGTGCCAGCACGGAGGGTGGGGCGTGGGGCTACACCTTC.

This clone occurred once. The chain recombines TRBV6-5 with TRBJ2-1; D is undetermined. Deletions cut 2 bases from V and 7 bases from J, with 6 bases between. The V gene's germline CDR1 is MNHEY and CDR2 SVGAGI. The CDR3 consists of 12 residues. CDR3 residues: CASSYAKNEQFF. CDR3 nucleotide sequence: TGTGCCAGCAGTTACGCCAAGAATGAGCAGTTCTTC.

The chain employs TRBV9 and TRBJ2-5, with D possibly being TRBD1 or TRBD2 (6 bases each). The CDR3 has 14 residues. Germline V gene sequence: CDR1 SGDLS, CDR2 YYNGEE. Trimming cost V 5 bases and J 7 bases, with 18 bases left between them. CDR3 sequence: CASSSGGMVGTQYF. In DNA, the CDR3 is TGTGCCAGCAGTTCCGGGGGCATGGTTGGGACCCAGTACTTC.

V usage is TRBV4-3 and J usage is TRBJ2-1; D possibly corresponds to TRBD2 (6 bases). V was pared by 4 bases and J by 4 bases, with 11 bases between. The germline V gene has CDR1 LGHNA and CDR2 YSLEER. The CDR3 runs 14 residues. The CDR3 region is CASSLGDLYNEQFF. CDR3 in DNA: TGCGCCAGCAGCCTTGGGGACTTGTACAATGAGCAGTTCTTC.

This clone occurred a few times. The chain recombines TRBV29-1 with TRBJ2-6, with TRBD2 matching 7 bases. V gave up 0 bases and J gave up 1 base; unmatched junction bases: 9. The V gene's germline CDR1 is SQVTM and CDR2 ANQGSEA. The CDR3 has 18 amino acids. For the CDR3, the DNA is TGCAGCGTTGAAGAATGGAGGGAGGGCACGTCTGGGGCCAACGTCCTGACTTTC. It translates to CSVEEWREGTSGANVLTF.

The rearrangement joins TRBV14 to TRBJ1-2; the D is unclear. CDR1 and CDR2 (germline): SGHDN, FVKESK. The CDR3 runs 16 residues. Trimming took off 3 bases at V and 4 bases at J, with 18 bases between the two ends. The CDR3: CASSQETGSLSYGYTF. The CDR3 DNA sequence: TGTGCCAGCAGCCAGGAAACGGGGAGCCTCAGCTATGGCTACACCTTC.

This chain uses TRBV9 with TRBJ1-1, with TRBD1 matching over 7 bases. The ends lost 3 bases at V and 0 bases at J; junction bases unmatched: 2. Germline loops: CDR1 SGDLS, CDR2 YYNGEE. The CDR3 spans 14 residues. The CDR3 loop is CASSAGQLNTEAFF. The CDR3 coding sequence is TGTGCCAGCAGCGCGGGACAGTTGAACACTGAAGCTTTCTTT. The full variable domain, completed using reference TRBV9 and TRBJ1-1, is DSGVTQTPKHLITATGQRVTLRCSPRSGDLSVYWYQQSLDQGLQFLIQYYNGEERAKGNILERFSAQQFPDLHSELNLSSLELGDSALYFCASSAGQLNTEAFFGQGTRLTVV.

The V call is TRBV7-9, the J call TRBJ2-7, with D perhaps matching TRBD1 or TRBD2 (5 bases each). The CDR3 sequence is 14 residues long. V lost 4 bases and J 2 bases, leaving 12 bases between the germline ends. Germline CDR1 and CDR2: SEHNR and FQNEAQ (reference sequence). The CDR3, as DNA: TGTGCCAGCAGCTACGGGACGGAGGCCTACGAGCAGTACTTC. Encoded protein: CASSYGTEAYEQYF.

This clone was detected a few times. The chain combines TRBV5-1 with TRBJ2-1, with 10 nucleotides matching TRBD1. Germline V CDR1 and CDR2: SGHRS, YFSETQ. The ends lost 4 bases at V and 7 bases at J; junction bases unmatched: 14. The CDR3 runs to 17 residues. The CDR3 coding sequence is TGCGCCAGCAGCCAACGCTCCGGGACAGGGGCGGTAAATGAGCAGTTCTTC. It yields the protein CASSQRSGTGAVNEQFF.

This clone was counted at least ten times. The rearrangement joins TRBV29-1 to TRBJ1-1; no clear D gene. Per germline, CDR1 SQVTM and CDR2 ANQGSEA. CDR3 length: 12 residues. The V end was cut by 8 bases, the J end by 1 base, with 11 bases between. Here the CDR3 reads CSTKSGNTEAFF. CDR3 sequence (DNA): TGCAGCACTAAATCTGGGAACACTGAAGCTTTCTTT.

On this clone itself: Other DNA sequences from this sample encode an identical CDR3 as well. The gene calls are TRBV2 and TRBJ2-7; 7 positions agree with TRBD1. This CDR3 is 14 amino acids long. Looked up from germline, CDR1 is SNHLY and CDR2 is FYNNEI. V dropped 7 bases and J dropped 1; count of bases not matched to a gene: 7. The CDR3 sequence: CASTGTVTSYEQYF. In DNA form, the CDR3 reads TGTGCCAGCACTGGGACAGTAACATCCTACGAGCAGTACTTC.

V usage is TRBV7-9 and J usage is TRBJ2-3; D is undetermined. The V end was cut by 5 bases, the J end by 0 bases, with 9 bases between. This CDR3 spans 14 amino acids. Germline V CDR1 and CDR2: SEHNR, FQNEAQ (reference sequence). CDR3: CASSTSWSTDTQYF. In DNA, the CDR3 is TGTGCCAGCAGCACGAGCTGGAGCACAGATACGCAGTATTTT.

This clone was observed a handful of times. The chain joins TRBV30 to TRBJ1-1; maybe TRBD1 (6 bases). Germline values: CDR1 GTSNPN, CDR2 SVGIG (reference sequence). CDR3 length: 13 amino acids. Trimming cost V 1 base and J 3 bases, with 9 bases left between them. CDR3 coding DNA: TGTGCCTGGAGTGCCACAGGGTACACTGAAGCTTTCTTT. This translates into CAWSATGYTEAFF.